This TCR beta chain was recorded in a study of shared clonotypes between healthy human individuals. Notes on this clone: What it binds is unknown.

Whole-study findings and limits: Non-shared clonotypes had lower generation probabilities than clonotypes shared by all four sorted-subset donors.

Into CD45RA+ naive and CD45RA-negative memory subsets, the CD4+ cells were split. The CDR3 is made up of 16 amino acids. V gave up 2 bases and J gave up 0 bases, with 14 bases separating them. Germline CDR1 MGHRA, CDR2 YSYEKL. Measured with immunoSEQ multiplex PCR; TCRdb has only the in-frame clones, and not every one. The sample yields some 2 million clones, roughly 94% seen once. This chain connects TRBV4-1 to TRBJ2-7; D is perhaps TRBD1 (5 bases). Material: naive CD4+ T cells sorted from blood. Subset given: CD45RA+ positively selected. The sequence derives from a man aged 18 to 30 in good health. CDR3 sequence reads: CASSQRPGSSSYEQYF. CDR3 sequence (DNA): TGCGCCAGCAGCCAAAGGCCAGGGTCGTCCTCCTACGAGCAGTACTTC.